The rows below give T cell receptor beta chains drawn from one sample of a study of blood T cell repertoires in COVID-19. Assay: immunoSEQ multiplex PCR; the TCRdb copy retains only in-frame clones and omits some. Of under 200,000 clones detected, 85% appear once; the ten largest clones hold approximately 1.1%. Sequenced input: peripheral blood. The receptors were sampled from a man in his forties or fifties with acute or convalescent COVID-19. Both conserved end residues are part of each CDR3. D genes are given only for firm matches. The size entry is marked missing in some rows and otherwise reads once, few, many or a size class.

d_gene	abundance	v_gene	j_gene	CDR3aa	CDR3nt
.	.	TRBV5-4	TRBJ2-3	CASSRSGRTDTQYF	TGTGCCAGCAGCAGGAGCGGACGCACAGATACGCAGTATTTT
TRBD1	.	TRBV18	TRBJ1-4	CASSPRPGQGRMGAEKLFF	TGTGCCAGCTCCCCCCGCCCGGGACAGGGACGGATGGGGGCAGAAAAACTGTTTTTT
TRBD1	.	TRBV6-5	TRBJ1-3	CASGTGGNTIYF	TGTGCCAGCGGGACAGGAGGAAACACCATATATTTT
.	.	TRBV6-5	TRBJ1-5	CSCGALWDQPQHF	TGTAGTTGCGGGGCGCTCTGGGATCAGCCCCAGCATTTT
.	few	TRBV19	TRBJ1-6	CASSTEGGRANSPLHF	TGTGCCAGTAGTACCGAAGGGGGACGAGCGAATTCACCCCTCCACTTT
TRBD1	.	TRBV7-2	TRBJ2-1	CASSRDRGLDEQFF	TGTGCCAGCAGCCGGGACAGGGGTTTGGATGAGCAGTTCTTC
.	.	TRBV2	TRBJ1-6	CASSRQGYNSPLHF	TGTGCCAGCAGTCGGCAGGGCTATAATTCACCCCTCCACTTT
TRBD2	.	TRBV9	TRBJ2-3	CASSARGLAGGPDTQYF	TGTGCCAGCAGCGCGAGGGGACTAGCGGGGGGGCCAGATACGCAGTATTTT
.	.	TRBV11-2	TRBJ2-7	CASSLDGQRSSYEQYF	TGTGCCAGCAGCTTAGACGGACAGCGCTCCTCCTACGAGCAGTACTTC
.	.	TRBV6-5	TRBJ1-1	CASSYGRDEAFF	TGTGCCAGCAGTTACGGGAGAGATGAAGCTTTCTTT
.	.	TRBV2	TRBJ2-7	CASSEQGYEQYF	TGTGCCAGCAGTGAGCAGGGCTACGAGCAGTACTTC
TRBD1	.	TRBV18	TRBJ1-2	CASSPPGQFDYGYTF	TGTGCCAGCTCACCCCCGGGACAGTTCGACTATGGCTACACCTTC
TRBD1	.	TRBV18	TRBJ2-7	CASSQTTGAISYEQYF	TGTGCCAGCTCACAAACGACAGGGGCCATATCCTACGAGCAGTACTTC
TRBD1	.	TRBV10-3	TRBJ1-1	CAIGGKGQTNTEAFF	TGTGCCATCGGAGGGAAGGGACAGACAAACACTGAAGCTTTCTTT
TRBD1	.	TRBV10-3	TRBJ2-1	CAISAGTAYNEQFF	TGTGCCATCAGTGCTGGGACAGCATACAATGAGCAGTTCTTC
TRBD1	.	TRBV6-2/TRBV6-3	TRBJ1-1	CASSYLRTGRNTEAFF	TGTGCCAGCAGTTACTTAAGGACAGGCCGGAACACTGAAGCTTTCTTT
.	.	TRBV30	TRBJ2-7	CAWSLTVRASYEQYF	TGTGCCTGGAGCCTAACAGTCCGTGCCTCCTACGAGCAGTACTTC
TRBD1	.	TRBV5-1	TRBJ1-1	CASSNRQGALGTEAFF	TGCGCCAGCAGTAACCGACAGGGGGCGCTGGGCACTGAAGCTTTCTTT
TRBD1	once	TRBV7-9	TRBJ2-3	CASSEDRGQDTQYF	TGTGCCAGCAGCGAGGACAGGGGGCAAGATACGCAGTATTTT
TRBD1	.	TRBV28	TRBJ2-1	CASSWDRVNEQFF	TGTGCCAGCAGCTGGGACAGGGTCAATGAGCAGTTCTTC
.	.	TRBV12-2	TRBJ1-4	CASRLGRGCEKLFF	TGTGCAAGTCGCTTAGGCAGGGGTTGTGAAAAACTGTTTTTT
.	.	TRBV9	TRBJ2-3	CASMGSTDTQYF	TGTGCCAGCATGGGCAGCACAGATACGCAGTATTTT
TRBD1	.	TRBV7-2	TRBJ2-7	CASSIMGTGWWEQYF	TGTGCCAGCAGCATTATGGGGACAGGGTGGTGGGAGCAGTACTTC
.	.	TRBV11-2	TRBJ1-4	CASSLSRGVEKLFF	TGTGCCAGCAGCTTGAGCAGGGGTGTTGAAAAACTGTTTTTT